The 19 T cell receptor beta chains below all came from one sample that was sequenced in a study of identifying expanded T cells in peripheral blood. The repertoire was sequenced with immunoSEQ multiplex PCR; TCRdb's copy has only in-frame clones and lacks some. Here the sample spans approximately 63,000 clones, 80% to 90% being singletons. The sample was blood. Receptors originate from a person between 18 and 75 years old in good health.

The chain has TRBV11-2 and TRBJ2-1; no definite D call. Germline values: CDR1 SGHAT, CDR2 FQNNGV. The V and J ends lost 2 bases and 6 bases respectively, with 14 bases between them. This CDR3 spans 15 amino acids. CDR3 region: CASSLYAGLGNEQFF. The CDR3 DNA sequence: TGTGCCAGCAGCTTATATGCCGGGCTGGGCAATGAGCAGTTCTTC.

The chain is built from TRBV5-1 and TRBJ2-3; 9 nucleotides agree with TRBD2. CDR3 length: 18 amino acids. V was pared by 3 bases and J by 2 bases, with 13 bases of the junction left unmatched. The germline CDR1 and CDR2 sequences are SGHRS and YFSETQ. The CDR3 DNA sequence: TGCGCCAGCAGCTCCCTGCGGTGGGCGGGAGGGTTCACAGATACGCAGTATTTT. It yields the protein CASSSLRWAGGFTDTQYF.

The rearrangement uses TRBV7-6 and TRBJ1-2, with TRBD1 matching 8 bases. CDR1 SGHVS and CDR2 FNYEAQ come from the germline V gene. There are 16 residues in the CDR3. Trimming took 1 base from V and 6 from J; bases not matched to a gene: 10. Here the CDR3 reads CASSLVRATGDDGYTF. Written as DNA, the CDR3 is TGTGCCAGCAGCTTAGTACGAGCGACAGGGGATGATGGCTACACCTTC.

The J gene is TRBJ2-1, the V gene TRBV2; 7 bases align to TRBD2. This CDR3 spans 14 amino acids. Trimming removed 7 bases from V and 7 bases from J; junction bases left unmatched: 10. The germline gives CDR1 SNHLY, CDR2 FYNNEI. CDR3 sequence: CASMSGRAANEQFF. DNA of the CDR3: TGTGCCAGCATGAGTGGGAGGGCTGCAAATGAGCAGTTCTTC. Supplemented by reference TRBV2 and TRBJ2-1, the full variable domain reads EPEVTQTPSHQVTQMGQEVILRCVPISNHLYFYWYRQILGQKVEFLVSFYNNEISEKSEIFDDQFSVERPDGSNFTLKIRSTKLEDSAMYFCASMSGRAANEQFFGPGTRLTVL.

This rearrangement joins TRBV25-1 to TRBJ2-5; 10 positions match TRBD2. CDR3 size: 18 residues. V lost 4 bases to trimming and J lost 3 bases; unmatched junction nucleotides: 14. CDR1 MGHDK and CDR2 SYGVNS come from the germline V gene. Here the CDR3 reads CASSVSQGRSGGEETQYF. The CDR3 region has the DNA TGTGCCAGCAGTGTCTCTCAGGGTAGGAGCGGGGGGGAAGAGACCCAGTACTTC.

The chain is built from TRBV5-6 and TRBJ1-2; possible D gene TRBD1, 5 bases. The V and J ends lost 4 bases and 5 bases respectively, with 15 bases between them. This CDR3 contains 14 residues. CDR1 SGHDT and CDR2 YYEEEE come from the germline V gene. This CDR3 reads CASSTAGPIYGYTF. In DNA, the CDR3 is TGTGCCAGCAGCACAGCAGGGCCCATATATGGCTACACCTTC.

This chain connects TRBV5-4 to TRBJ2-7; possibly TRBD1 for D (5 bases). V was pared by 0 bases and J by 2 bases, with 9 bases between. The CDR3 loop spans 14 amino acids. Germline CDR1 reads SGHNT; CDR2 reads YYREEE (reference sequence). CDR3 DNA: TGTGCCAGCAGCTTGGTTGGACAAGCCTACGAGCAGTACTTC. Amino acids: CASSLVGQAYEQYF.

The chain combines TRBV4-1 with TRBJ2-3, with D unresolved. This CDR3 spans 15 amino acids. V lost 1 base to trimming and J lost 4 bases, with 12 bases between them. Germline V CDR1 and CDR2: MGHRA, YSYEKL. The CDR3 DNA follows: TGCGCCAGCAGCCAAGGTGGATTAGGACCAGATACGCAGTATTTT. Protein product: CASSQGGLGPDTQYF.

CDR3 sequence: CASSLTSGRADTQYF. The DNA of the CDR3 is TGTGCCAGCAGCTTAACTAGCGGGAGGGCAGATACGCAGTATTTT. The rearrangement uses TRBV7-3 and TRBJ2-3; TRBD2 matches 11 bases. The junction had 0 bases not matched to a gene; V was cut back by 0 bases and J by 4 bases. The CDR3 spans 15 residues. Germline V gives CDR1 SGHTA, CDR2 FQGTGA.

The rearrangement joins TRBV6-4 to TRBJ1-1; D may be TRBD1 (5 bases). The CDR3 spans 14 residues. Germline values: CDR1 MRHNA, CDR2 SNTAGT. The ends were cut back, 2 bases at V and 4 bases at J, with 11 bases in the middle. The CDR3 sequence is CASSDRGDRTEAFF. The CDR3 region has the DNA TGTGCCAGCAGTGACCGAGGGGATCGCACTGAAGCTTTCTTT.

CDR3 amino acids: CASSLEAGGPYEQYF. CDR3 in DNA: TGTGCCAGCAGCTTAGAAGCGGGGGGTCCATACGAGCAGTACTTC. This sequence joins TRBV7-3 and TRBJ2-7; 9 bases align to TRBD2. Trimming cost V 2 bases and J 4 bases; bases outside gene matches: 6. The germline V gene encodes CDR1 SGHTA and CDR2 FQGTGA. This CDR3 region has 15 residues.

This sequence joins TRBV10-3 and TRBJ2-3; 9 positions agree with TRBD2. The CDR3 loop spans 15 amino acids. V lost 2 bases, J lost 1 base, and 1 base stayed unmatched. CDR1 and CDR2 from the germline V gene are ENHRY and SYGVKD. The CDR3 loop is CAISEKRGGTDTQYF. The CDR3 coding sequence is TGTGCCATCAGTGAGAAGCGGGGGGGCACAGATACGCAGTATTTT.

Sample share makes this clone medium-sized. The V call is TRBV19, the J call TRBJ1-1; TRBD1 matches at 7 bases. V was clipped by 8 bases and J by 7 bases; unmatched bases: 19. Germline loops: CDR1 LNHDA, CDR2 SQIVND (reference sequence). The CDR3 loop spans 16 amino acids. The CDR3 DNA reads as TGTGCCAGTCGAAGGTGGAACAGGGGCCGATTCAGTGAAGCTTTCTTT. Encoded protein: CASRRWNRGRFSEAFF.

The rearrangement links TRBV7-9 to TRBJ1-6; D perhaps matches TRBD1 (5 bases). The germline gives CDR1 SEHNR, CDR2 FQNEAQ (reference sequence). The V end lost 4 bases, the J end lost 10 bases, and 23 bases lay between the germline ends. The CDR3 runs to 17 residues. The CDR3 is CASSSPQQVALNSPLHF. CDR3 in DNA: TGTGCCAGCAGCTCCCCCCAACAGGTCGCACTGAACTCACCCCTCCACTTT.

This sequence joins TRBV9 and TRBJ2-3; 10 nucleotides line up with TRBD2. The CDR3 spans 16 residues. Germline CDR1 SGDLS, CDR2 YYNGEE. V lost 3 bases to trimming and J lost 4 bases; unmatched junction nucleotides: 8. CDR3 bases: TGTGCCAGCAGCGCCACCGGGACTAGCGCTTCAGATACGCAGTATTTT. Residues: CASSATGTSASDTQYF.

This chain uses TRBV6-1 with TRBJ2-1; 8 bases align to TRBD2. The CDR3 runs 15 residues. Unmatched junction bases numbered 7, after V lost 1 base and J lost 8 bases. Germline V gene sequence: CDR1 MNHNS, CDR2 SASEGT. This CDR3 is CASSEGWRGAYEQFF. In nucleotides, the CDR3 is TGTGCCAGCAGTGAAGGGTGGCGGGGGGCCTATGAGCAGTTCTTC.

A few counts support this clone. The chain is built from TRBV10-1 and TRBJ1-1, with 7 bases matching TRBD1. This CDR3 has 10 amino acids. Germline lookup yields CDR1 WNHNN and CDR2 SYGVQD (reference sequence). The V segment lost 7 bases and the J segment 7 bases; nucleotides outside the gene matches: 0. In nucleotides, the CDR3 is TGCGCCAGCACAGGGGGTGAAGCTTTCTTT. Amino acid sequence: CASTGGEAFF.

J is TRBJ2-2 and V is TRBV5-4; a possible D gene is TRBD1 (6 bases). Between the trimmed V and J ends, which lost 4 bases and 2 bases, there was a span of 9 bases. Per the germline V gene, CDR1 is SGHNT and CDR2 is YYREEE (reference sequence). This CDR3 is 14 amino acids long. DNA for the CDR3: TGTGCCAGCAGCGGGACAACAAACACCGGGGAGCTGTTTTTT. Protein: CASSGTTNTGELFF.

The CDR3 loop is CASSLFLRTEITDTQYF. CDR3 nucleotide sequence: TGCGCCAGCAGCTTGTTTCTCAGAACAGAAATCACGGATACGCAGTATTTT. The V gene is TRBV5-1, the J gene TRBJ2-3; no firm D call. This CDR3 spans 17 amino acids. Between the trimmed V and J ends, which lost 1 base and 6 bases, there was a span of 21 bases. Germline V gene lookup returns CDR1 SGHRS and CDR2 YFSETQ.